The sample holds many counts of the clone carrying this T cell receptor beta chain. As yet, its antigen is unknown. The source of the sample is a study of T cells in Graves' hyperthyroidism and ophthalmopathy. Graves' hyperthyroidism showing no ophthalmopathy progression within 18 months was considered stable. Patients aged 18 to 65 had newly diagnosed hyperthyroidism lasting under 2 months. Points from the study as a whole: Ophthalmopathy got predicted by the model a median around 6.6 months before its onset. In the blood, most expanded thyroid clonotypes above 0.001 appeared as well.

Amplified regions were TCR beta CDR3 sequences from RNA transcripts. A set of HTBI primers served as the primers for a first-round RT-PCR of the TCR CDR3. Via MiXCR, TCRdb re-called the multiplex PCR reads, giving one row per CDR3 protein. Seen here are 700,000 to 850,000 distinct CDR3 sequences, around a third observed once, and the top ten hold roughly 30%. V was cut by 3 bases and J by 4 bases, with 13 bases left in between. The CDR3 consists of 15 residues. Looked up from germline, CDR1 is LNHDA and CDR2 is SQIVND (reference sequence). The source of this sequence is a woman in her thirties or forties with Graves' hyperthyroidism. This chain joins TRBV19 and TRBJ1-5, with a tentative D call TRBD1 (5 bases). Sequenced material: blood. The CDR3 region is CASSIWQGVNQPQHF. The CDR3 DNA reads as TGTGCCAGTAGTATCTGGCAGGGTGTTAATCAGCCCCAGCATTTT.